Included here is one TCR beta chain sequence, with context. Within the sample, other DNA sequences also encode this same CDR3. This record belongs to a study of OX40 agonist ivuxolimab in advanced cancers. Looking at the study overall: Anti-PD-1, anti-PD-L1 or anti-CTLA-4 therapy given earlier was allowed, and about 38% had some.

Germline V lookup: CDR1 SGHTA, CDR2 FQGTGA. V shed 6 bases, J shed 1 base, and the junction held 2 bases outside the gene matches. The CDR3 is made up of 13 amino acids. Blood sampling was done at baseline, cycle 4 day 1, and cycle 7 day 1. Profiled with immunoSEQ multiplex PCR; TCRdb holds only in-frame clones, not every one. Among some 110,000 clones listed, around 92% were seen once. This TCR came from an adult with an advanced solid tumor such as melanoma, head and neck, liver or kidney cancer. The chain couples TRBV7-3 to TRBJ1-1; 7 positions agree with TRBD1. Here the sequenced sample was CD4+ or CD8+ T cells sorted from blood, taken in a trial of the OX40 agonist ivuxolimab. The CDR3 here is CASSRDRNTEAFF. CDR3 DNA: TGTGCCAGCAGTCGGGACAGGAACACTGAAGCTTTCTTT.